The 27 T cell receptor beta chains below all came from one sample that was sequenced in a study of cytomegalovirus exposure and HLA in healthy donors (TCRdb year 2017). Library preparation employed the immunoSEQ multiplex PCR assay. A mixture of 60 forward primers for TCR Vbeta segments and 13 reverse primers for TCR Jbeta segments was used in the multiplex PCR. TCRdb obtained this table from immuneACCESS and retained in-frame rearrangements with V and J assigned. These tables miss some clones; where compared with another copy, unresolved V genes account for less than half of the shortfall, and the remainder is unexplained. The sample profile shows 150,000 to 200,000 clones; around 82% of them were found once. In total, the top ten clones hold 1.5% to 2% of the sample. The sample consisted of PBMCs. The receptors originated from a man younger than 35 in good health and CMV-seronegative.

This chain joins TRBV9 and TRBJ2-3; no clear D. The CDR3 runs to 16 residues. V dropped 0 bases and J dropped 1 base, with 12 bases sitting between them. The germline CDR1 and CDR2 sequences are SGDLS and YYNGEE. CDR3 in amino acids: CASSVGAGDGTDTQYF. CDR3 in DNA: TGTGCCAGCAGCGTAGGAGCTGGAGACGGCACAGATACGCAGTATTTT.

The V gene is TRBV18, the J gene TRBJ2-7, with TRBD1 identical over 9 bases. The length of the CDR3 is 16 residues. V was pared by 5 bases and J by 6 bases, with 14 bases of the junction left unmatched. Looked up from germline, CDR1 is KGHSH and CDR2 is LQKENI. The CDR3 DNA follows: TGTGCCAGCTCAACCGGGACAGGGAGGGACCTTGGCGAGCAGTACTTC. Translating gives CASSTGTGRDLGEQYF.

The CDR3 DNA reads TGTGCCAGCTCACCATTCGGGAGTGAGACCCAGTACTTC. Amino acid sequence: CASSPFGSETQYF. The chain carries TRBV18 and TRBJ2-5; possible D gene TRBD2, 6 bases. The germline gives CDR1 KGHSH, CDR2 LQKENI. The V end was cut by 2 bases, the J end by 5 bases, with 9 bases between. This CDR3 region has 13 residues. The variable domain in full, with the rest retrieved from reference TRBV18 and TRBJ2-5, is NAGVMQNPRHLVRRRGQEARLRCSPMKGHSHVYWYRQLPEEGLKFMVYLQKENIIDESGMPKERFSAEFPKEGPSILRIQQVVRGDSAAYFCASSPFGSETQYFGPGTRLLVL.

The genes are TRBV21-1 and TRBJ1-5. TRBV21-1 is a documented pseudogene. The CDR3 runs to 10 residues. CDR3 coding DNA: TGTGCCAGACTCAATCAGCCCCAGCATTTT. It specifies CARLNQPQHF.

This clone was found once. This chain uses TRBV11-3 with TRBJ2-7, with 8 bases identical to TRBD1. From germline, CDR1 is SGHNT and CDR2 YENEEA. The CDR3 covers 16 residues. V lost 2 bases, J lost 4 bases, and 10 bases stayed unmatched. The CDR3 reads CASSLHQGAIGYEQYF. The CDR3 DNA reads TGTGCCAGCAGCTTACATCAGGGGGCGATTGGGTACGAGCAGTACTTC. The complete variable domain, with remaining parts taken from reference TRBV11-3 and TRBJ2-7, reads EAGVVQSPRYKIIEKKQPVAFWCNPISGHNTLYWYLQNLGQGPELLIRYENEEAVDDSQLPKDRFSAERLKGVDSTLKIQPAELGDSAVYLCASSLHQGAIGYEQYFGPGTRLTVT.

This clone was detected only once. The chain combines TRBV4-1 with TRBJ2-3; D might be TRBD1 (5 bases). Germline V CDR1 and CDR2: MGHRA, YSYEKL. CDR3 size: 15 residues. V was pared by 2 bases and J by 0 bases, with 9 bases between. CDR3 amino acids: CASSQTGPSTDTQYF. CDR3 coding DNA: TGCGCCAGCAGCCAAACAGGTCCGAGCACAGATACGCAGTATTTT.

This chain connects TRBV28 to TRBJ2-5; D might be TRBD2 (6 bases). This CDR3 comprises 16 residues. Deletions cut 5 bases from V and 2 bases from J, with 18 bases between. CDR1 MDHEN and CDR2 SYDVKM come from the germline V gene. CDR3 sequence (DNA): TGTGCCAGCAGTGACCCTGGGGTGACTAGTCAAGAGACCCAGTACTTC. This encodes CASSDPGVTSQETQYF.

The CDR3: CASSSAGTSAFGSYNEQFF. In nucleotides, the CDR3 is TGTGCCAGCAGCTCTGCCGGGACTAGCGCTTTTGGGTCCTACAATGAGCAGTTCTTC. The V and J genes are TRBV5-4 and TRBJ2-1; TRBD2 aligns across 10 bases. V trimming: 3 bases; J trimming: 1 base; junction bases outside the gene matches: 13. The length of the CDR3 is 19 residues. The germline CDR1 and CDR2 sequences are SGHNT and YYREEE (reference sequence).

The chain employs TRBV5-4 and TRBJ2-2; 7 nucleotides line up with TRBD1. The CDR3 length is 15 residues. V shed 4 bases and J 5 bases; nucleotides not matched to a gene: 8. Germline V lookup: CDR1 SGHNT, CDR2 YYREEE (reference sequence). CDR3 loop: CASSMGQLGTGELFF. CDR3 DNA sequence: TGTGCCAGCAGCATGGGACAGCTGGGGACCGGGGAGCTGTTTTTT.

V is TRBV2 and J is TRBJ2-1, with 12 bases aligning to TRBD2. Germline V lookup: CDR1 SNHLY, CDR2 FYNNEI. After removal of 1 base from V and 8 bases from J, the junction contained 6 bases not matched to a gene. The CDR3 has 16 amino acids. The CDR3 protein is CASSEETSGRGDEQFF. The DNA for the CDR3 is TGTGCCAGCAGTGAAGAGACTAGCGGGAGAGGCGATGAGCAGTTCTTC.

V is TRBV7-6 and J is TRBJ1-3, with D unclear. The CDR3 loop spans 15 amino acids. CDR1 and CDR2 (germline): SGHVS, FNYEAQ. The V gene lost 5 bases and the J gene lost 0 bases, with 11 bases spanning the gap. Written as DNA, the CDR3 is TGTGCCAGCAGCCGCAGACACGACTCTGGAAACACCATATATTTT. Translation gives CASSRRHDSGNTIYF.

The V and J genes are TRBV4-1 and TRBJ2-5; possible D gene TRBD1, 6 bases. The last part of the DNA fits TRBJ2-7 better; the J call may be wrong. The CDR3 runs 15 residues. The germline gives CDR1 MGHRA, CDR2 YSYEKL. DNA of the CDR3: TGCGCCAGCAGCCAAGGGACAGTGGCTTCCTACGAGCAGTACTTC. This codes for CASSQGTVASYEQYF.

The CDR3 coding sequence is TGTGCCAGCAGCTCTTCTAGCGGGGGGAGGCAAGAGACCCAGTACTTC. This sequence encodes CASSSSSGGRQETQYF. The rearrangement links TRBV13 to TRBJ2-5; 11 bases fit TRBD2. The germline gives CDR1 PRHDT, CDR2 FYEKMQ (reference sequence). This CDR3 region has 16 residues. With 4 bases clipped from V and 2 bases from J, the junction kept 6 bases outside the gene matches.

The chain is built from TRBV20-1 and TRBJ2-5, with D unclear. The CDR3 covers 11 residues. V was shortened by 6 bases and J by 0 bases, with 5 bases between the two germline ends. CDR1 and CDR2 (germline): DFQATT, SNEGSKA (reference sequence). In nucleotides, the CDR3 is TGCAGTGCCACACACCAAGAGACCCAGTACTTC. It specifies CSATHQETQYF.

For the CDR3, the DNA is TGCGCCAGCAGCCAAGATACAGGGGGGAATTCACCCCTCCACTTT. Translated: CASSQDTGGNSPLHF. The chain employs TRBV4-1 and TRBJ1-6; 8 bases are shared with TRBD1. CDR3 length equals 15 residues. J was trimmed by 7 bases and V by 0 bases; bases with no gene match: 2. Per the germline V gene, CDR1 is MGHRA and CDR2 is YSYEKL.

The chain uses TRBV6-5 and TRBJ2-2; D remains ambiguous. Trimming pared 3 bases from V and 1 base from J, leaving 9 bases between. The CDR3 is made up of 15 amino acids. The germline V gene encodes CDR1 MNHEY and CDR2 SVGAGI. CDR3 sequence: CASSYDARNTGELFF. Written as DNA, the CDR3 is TGTGCCAGCAGTTATGATGCTAGGAACACCGGGGAGCTGTTTTTT.

The chain recombines TRBV7-2 with TRBJ2-7; the match to TRBD2 covers 13 bases. Trimming took 1 base from V and 3 from J; bases not matched to a gene: 9. Germline CDR1 is SGHTA and CDR2 is FQGNSA. CDR3 length: 18 residues. The CDR3 sequence: CASSLGTSGRRLGYEQYF. CDR3 bases: TGTGCCAGCAGCTTAGGGACTAGCGGGAGAAGACTTGGCTACGAGCAGTACTTC.

The chain joins TRBV6-5 to TRBJ2-5; 7 bases agree with TRBD1. This CDR3 region has 14 residues. In germline, CDR1 is MNHEY, CDR2 SVGAGI. After removal of 6 bases from V and 2 bases from J, the junction contained 6 bases not matched to a gene. CDR3 sequence: CASSSWDRQETQYF. DNA of the CDR3: TGTGCCAGCAGCTCCTGGGACAGACAAGAGACCCAGTACTTC.

This clone was detected only a few times. CDR3 loop: CASSSGLAESYEQYF. The CDR3, as DNA: TGCGCCAGCAGCTCGGGACTAGCGGAGTCCTACGAGCAGTACTTC. The chain joins TRBV5-1 to TRBJ2-7; TRBD2 agrees at 11 bases. CDR3 length equals 15 residues. Germline-derived CDR1 and CDR2 are SGHRS and YFSETQ. The V gene end was trimmed by 3 bases and the J gene end by 1 base; junction bases not matched to a gene: 3.

The rearrangement links TRBV7-9 to TRBJ2-7; 7 bases are a match to TRBD1. Germline CDR1 and CDR2: SEHNR and FQNEAQ (reference sequence). Trimming cost V 2 bases and J 2 bases; bases outside gene matches: 15. The CDR3 covers 18 residues. DNA for the CDR3: TGTGCCAGCAGCTTACCCCGTCTTGGGCAGGGGGTGCCCTACGAGCAGTACTTC. It is translated as CASSLPRLGQGVPYEQYF.

The V call is TRBV27, the J call TRBJ2-3; TRBD1 might be the D (5 bases). CDR3 length equals 17 residues. The V gene's germline CDR1 is MNHEY and CDR2 SMNVEV (reference sequence). Trimming left V 0 bases short and J 0 bases short, with 13 bases between. The CDR3 loop is CASSLSARAVSTDTQYF. The CDR3 bases are TGTGCCAGCAGTTTATCGGCCAGGGCGGTTAGCACAGATACGCAGTATTTT.

The chain carries TRBV9 and TRBJ2-5, with 14 bases identical to TRBD2. Matching the DNA end better, TRBJ2-7 makes the J call doubtful. Germline lookup yields CDR1 SGDLS and CDR2 YYNGEE. The CDR3 has 20 amino acids. The CDR3 DNA is TGTGCCAGCAGCGTAGGTAGCACCGGGACTAGCGGGGGCCTCTCCTACGAGCAGTACTTC. Translated, it gives CASSVGSTGTSGGLSYEQYF.

This chain uses TRBV11-2 with TRBJ2-5, with D tentatively TRBD1 (6 bases). The germline V gene encodes CDR1 SGHAT and CDR2 FQNNGV. V shed 5 bases and J shed 4 bases, with 20 bases lying between them. The CDR3 covers 16 residues. The CDR3, as DNA: TGTGCCAGCAGCCATACGGGACACCAGATGGGAGAGACCCAGTACTTC. This gives the protein CASSHTGHQMGETQYF.

This sequence joins TRBV9 and TRBJ2-3, with 7 bases that match TRBD2. The CDR3 is made up of 17 amino acids. J gave up 2 bases and V 4 bases, and 13 bases lay outside the gene matches. Germline CDR1 and CDR2: SGDLS and YYNGEE. CDR3 nucleotides: TGTGCCAGCAGCCCCCGTGTTATGGGGGGGATCACAGATACGCAGTATTTT. Protein sequence: CASSPRVMGGITDTQYF.

The rearrangement links TRBV9 to TRBJ2-2; 9 positions match TRBD1. The CDR3 loop spans 16 amino acids. In germline, CDR1 is SGDLS, CDR2 YYNGEE. V gave up 0 bases and J gave up 2 bases; unmatched junction bases: 2. CDR3 coding DNA: TGTGCCAGCAGCGTAGGACAGGGGGGCAACACCGGGGAGCTGTTTTTT. Its protein product is CASSVGQGGNTGELFF.

V usage is TRBV5-1 and J usage is TRBJ2-5; 13 nucleotides align to TRBD2. In germline, CDR1 is SGHRS, CDR2 YFSETQ. There are 17 residues in the CDR3. The J segment lost 1 base and the V segment lost 1 base, leaving 4 bases of the junction unmatched. CDR3: CASSLPGLAGAQETQYF. In DNA form, the CDR3 reads TGCGCCAGCAGCTTGCCTGGACTAGCGGGGGCCCAAGAGACCCAGTACTTC.

Only one count was recorded for this clone. The chain combines TRBV7-2 with TRBJ2-3; maybe TRBD2 (6 bases). The germline V and J ends were trimmed by 2 bases and 6 bases, with 24 bases remaining between them. Per the germline V gene, CDR1 is SGHTA and CDR2 is FQGNSA. The CDR3 is 18 residues long. This CDR3 reads CASSLMGPGDLSGDTQYF. CDR3 nucleotide sequence: TGTGCCAGCAGCTTAATGGGTCCGGGGGACCTTAGCGGCGATACGCAGTATTTT.